A single sample is the source of the 19 T cell receptor beta chains below, sequenced in a study of regulatory T cells in long-lasting Graves disease. This sample's time point: persistent/refractory GD, antithyroid drugs over 5 years with positive TRAb. Extracted RNA from PBMCs served as the source of the TCR library. Investigators prepared the TCR beta libraries by applying iRepertoire HTBI primers and Arm-PCR of CDR3 regions. Each CDR3 protein gets one entry after TCRdb re-called the multiplex PCR reads with MiXCR. The repertoire holds roughly 360,000 distinct CDR3 sequences, around 23% seen once, with 28% in the top ten. The sample was peripheral blood mononuclear cells (PBMCs), taken when the disease was refractory, from a patient treated with antithyroid drugs. These receptors came from a woman aged 35 to 49 with Graves disease.

This clonotype has a count of ten or more. The chain carries TRBV28 and TRBJ2-7; D gene uncertain. V was pared by 6 bases and J by 0 bases, with 12 bases between. This CDR3 has 14 residues. The germline V gene has CDR1 MDHEN and CDR2 SYDVKM. CDR3 in DNA: TGTGCCAGCAGGCCCTTAGAGAGCTCCTACGAGCAGTACTTC. Residues: CASRPLESSYEQYF. The full variable domain, its missing parts supplied by reference TRBV28 and TRBJ2-7, is DVKVTQSSRYLVKRTGEKVFLECVQDMDHENMFWYRQDPGLGLRLIYFSYDVKMKEKGDIPEGYSVSREKKERFSLILESASTNQTSMYLCASRPLESSYEQYFGPGTRLTVT.

Many counts were recorded for this clonotype. The rearrangement links TRBV15 to TRBJ2-7, with D unresolved. CDR1 and CDR2 (germline): LNHNV, YYDKDF (reference sequence). V dropped 0 bases and J dropped 2 bases, with 5 bases sitting between them. This CDR3 is built from 13 residues. The CDR3 spells CATSRDSPYEQYF. The CDR3 DNA sequence: TGTGCCACCAGCAGAGACAGCCCCTACGAGCAGTACTTC. The whole variable domain, remainder taken from reference TRBV15 and TRBJ2-7, is DAMVIQNPRYQVTQFGKPVTLSCSQTLNHNVMYWYQQKSSQAPKLLFHYYDKDFNNEADTPDNFQSRRPNTSFCFLDIRSPGLGDTAMYLCATSRDSPYEQYFGPGTRLTVT.

This clonotype was detected many times. V gene TRBV6-1 combines with J gene TRBJ1-2, with D possibly matching TRBD1 (6 bases). CDR3 length: 13 amino acids. CDR1 and CDR2 from the germline V gene are MNHNS and SASEGT. The V and J ends lost 6 bases and 3 bases respectively, with 11 bases between them. The CDR3 DNA follows: TGTGCCAGCAGCAGGGAGGGGGACTATGGCTACACCTTC. Translating it yields CASSREGDYGYTF.

This clonotype was seen a few times. J is TRBJ1-1 and V is TRBV6-2 or TRBV6-3, with D perhaps matching TRBD1 (5 bases). Trimming left V 6 bases short and J 5 bases short, with 16 bases between. Germline loops: CDR1 MNHEY, CDR2 SVGEGT. This CDR3 region has 14 residues. CDR3 sequence: CASSQARRETEAFF. The CDR3 DNA follows: TGTGCCAGCAGCCAAGCACGCAGGGAGACTGAAGCTTTCTTT.

The chain has TRBV5-1 and TRBJ2-3; D call uncertain. V was pared by 3 bases and J by 4 bases, with 6 bases between. The CDR3 covers 12 residues. Germline V gene lookup returns CDR1 SGHRS and CDR2 YFSETQ. In DNA form, the CDR3 reads TGCGCCAGCAGCTATAGGGCAGATACGCAGTATTTT. Translated, it gives CASSYRADTQYF. Drawing the rest from reference TRBV5-1 and TRBJ2-3, the complete variable domain is KAGVTQTPRYLIKTRGQQVTLSCSPISGHRSVSWYQQTPGQGLQFLFEYFSETQRNKGNFPGRFSGRQFSNSRSEMNVSTLELGDSALYLCASSYRADTQYFGPGTRLTVL.

This clonotype showed up many times. The rearrangement links TRBV5-1 to TRBJ2-7, with no clear D. The germline gives CDR1 SGHRS, CDR2 YFSETQ. Trimming pared 3 bases from V and 3 bases from J, leaving 13 bases between. The CDR3 contains 14 residues. DNA for the CDR3: TGCGCCAGCAGCTCGTTTGACGGAATCTACGAGCAGTACTTC. This sequence encodes CASSSFDGIYEQYF.

This clonotype was seen at least ten times. Here the CDR3 DNA reads TGTGCCAGCAGTTTTTTTGGGGGCGGACTAGCGATTGGTGAGCAGTTCTTC. It codes for CASSFFGGGLAIGEQFF. The V call is TRBV12-3 or TRBV12-4, the J call TRBJ2-1, with 9 nucleotides matching TRBD2. V was clipped by 3 bases and J by 9 bases; unmatched bases: 15. This CDR3 comprises 17 residues.

This clonotype was counted many times. The DNA for the CDR3 is TGTGCCAGCAGTTACCCCGGGTTAGGACCAGATACGCAGTATTTT. Translation gives CASSYPGLGPDTQYF. V gene TRBV6-5 combines with J gene TRBJ2-3; no clear D. The CDR3 has 15 amino acids. The germline gives CDR1 MNHEY, CDR2 SVGAGI. V was clipped by 2 bases and J by 4 bases, with 13 bases between them.

This clonotype was seen at least ten times. The rearrangement uses TRBV12-3 or TRBV12-4 and TRBJ2-2, with TRBD1 matching 10 bases. J was trimmed by 6 bases and V by 7 bases; bases with no gene match: 8. The CDR3 loop spans 15 amino acids. CDR3 DNA: TGTGCCAGCACCTGGACAGGGGGGTTGGCCGGGGAGCTGTTTTTT. Translating gives CASTWTGGLAGELFF.

Many counts were recorded for this clonotype. The chain joins TRBV10-3 to TRBJ1-5; perhaps TRBD1 as D (6 bases). Per the germline V gene, CDR1 is ENHRY and CDR2 is SYGVKD. Trimming cost V 10 bases and J 0 bases, with 13 bases left between them. The CDR3 has 14 amino acids. As DNA, the CDR3 is TGTGCCACCCGGACAGAACTTAGCAATCAGCCCCAGCATTTT. Residues: CATRTELSNQPQHF.

This clonotype has ten or more counts. The chain has TRBV28 and TRBJ2-7; D may be TRBD2 (5 bases). The CDR3 is made up of 13 amino acids. Germline lookup yields CDR1 MDHEN and CDR2 SYDVKM. V was shortened by 6 bases and J by 6 bases, with 15 bases between the two germline ends. CDR3 DNA sequence: TGTGCCAGCAGACCCCTAGGAGGCGTCGAGCAGTACTTC. It specifies CASRPLGGVEQYF. Full variable domain (remainder filled in from reference TRBV28 and TRBJ2-7): DVKVTQSSRYLVKRTGEKVFLECVQDMDHENMFWYRQDPGLGLRLIYFSYDVKMKEKGDIPEGYSVSREKKERFSLILESASTNQTSMYLCASRPLGGVEQYFGPGTRLTVT.

This clonotype showed up just a few times. The chain combines TRBV5-1 with TRBJ2-2, with 11 bases matching TRBD1. Germline-derived CDR1 and CDR2 are SGHRS and YFSETQ. The CDR3 is made up of 16 amino acids. After removal of 4 bases from V and 4 bases from J, the junction contained 6 bases not matched to a gene. The CDR3 here is CASSLWTGGSTGELFF. CDR3 DNA sequence: TGCGCCAGCAGCCTCTGGACAGGGGGCAGCACCGGGGAGCTGTTTTTT.

This clonotype was seen repeatedly, ten times or more. A junction boundary mismatches the germline segment, possibly from a read error. V usage is TRBV12-3 or TRBV12-4 and J usage is TRBJ1-1; D remains unclear. The CDR3 is 11 amino acids. CDR3 loop: CASRKNTEAFF. The CDR3 DNA reads TGCGCCAGCAGGAAGAACACTGAAGCTTTCTTT.

This clonotype was seen more than once but under ten times. This rearrangement joins TRBV3-1 to TRBJ2-5; 7 nucleotides agree with TRBD2. Losses at the gene ends were 4 bases for V and 4 bases for J; bases not matched to a gene: 12. The CDR3 consists of 16 residues. Germline assignment: CDR1 LGHDT and CDR2 YNNKEL (reference sequence). In DNA form, the CDR3 reads TGTGCCAGCAGCCGCAATGGAGGGTGGGAGGGAGAGACCCAGTACTTC. It codes for CASSRNGGWEGETQYF.

The V call is TRBV12-3 or TRBV12-4, the J call TRBJ2-1; possible D gene TRBD2, 7 bases. The CDR3 consists of 14 residues. V dropped 6 bases and J dropped 5 bases, with 14 bases sitting between them. CDR3 DNA sequence: TGTGCCAGCAGGTGGGGGGGCCCGGACAATGAGCAGTTCTTC. Its protein product is CASRWGGPDNEQFF.

This chain uses TRBV11-2 with TRBJ2-7; 9 bases align to TRBD1. The CDR3 contains 13 residues. Germline trimming cut 5 bases from V and 5 bases from J; bases unmatched to any gene: 4. Germline V gene data show CDR1 as SGHAT and CDR2 as FQNNGV. CDR3 DNA sequence: TGTGCCAGCAGCGGTAGGACAGGGGACGAGCAGTACTTC. It yields the protein CASSGRTGDEQYF.

CDR3 residues: CASWGDLGGELFF. Written as DNA, the CDR3 is TGTGCCAGCTGGGGGGATTTGGGCGGGGAGCTGTTTTTT. The chain joins TRBV28 to TRBJ2-2, with D perhaps TRBD2 (6 bases). The CDR3 consists of 13 residues. Germline V lookup: CDR1 MDHEN, CDR2 SYDVKM. V dropped 8 bases and J dropped 7 bases, with 14 bases sitting between them.

The V and J genes are TRBV20-1 and TRBJ2-7; 11 bases fit TRBD1. CDR1 and CDR2 (germline): DFQATT, SNEGSKA (reference sequence). CDR3 length equals 15 residues. V was pared by 0 bases and J by 4 bases, with 5 bases of the junction left unmatched. CDR3 amino acids: CSARDFGTGGYEQYF. The DNA for the CDR3 is TGCAGTGCTAGAGATTTTGGGACAGGGGGATACGAGCAGTACTTC.

The chain uses TRBV7-2 and TRBJ1-1, with TRBD1 matching over 7 bases. V trimming: 1 base; J trimming: 4 bases; junction bases outside the gene matches: 3. The CDR3 consists of 14 residues. CDR1 and CDR2 from the germline V gene are SGHTA and FQGNSA. The CDR3 nucleotides are TGTGCCAGCAGCTTAGTAGGGGGCGTCACTGAAGCTTTCTTT. Translated, it gives CASSLVGGVTEAFF.